This T cell receptor (beta chain) was identified during a study of beta chain features in type 1 diabetes. Of the isolated RNA, all was reverse transcribed, and so the sequenced material was expressed TCRB transcripts. Produced via immunoSEQ multiplex PCR; TCRdb's table is partial and in-frame only. Of 810,000 or so clones listed, 15% to 20% were seen once; the top ten hold 0.02% to 0.025%. V lost 7 bases to trimming and J lost 6 bases; unmatched junction nucleotides: 4. The germline CDR1 and CDR2 sequences are MDHEN and SYDVKM. This CDR3 spans 12 amino acids. General study findings and limits: HLA effects on TCRB rearrangement stayed unresolved here.

This clone has only a few counts. Its specificity is not known. Sequenced sample: naive CD4+ T cells from blood. The clonotype originates from a woman between 18 and 29 years old in good health. The chain couples TRBV28 to TRBJ2-3; 7 nucleotides agree with TRBD1. CDR3: CASKLQGDTQYF. The CDR3 bases are TGTGCCAGCAAATTACAGGGGGATACGCAGTATTTT. The full variable domain, in which reference TRBV28 and TRBJ2-3 provide the parts outside the CDR3, is DVKVTQSSRYLVKRTGEKVFLECVQDMDHENMFWYRQDPGLGLRLIYFSYDVKMKEKGDIPEGYSVSREKKERFSLILESASTNQTSMYLCASKLQGDTQYFGPGTRLTVL.